This is a list of T cell receptor beta chains from one sample in a study of OX40 agonist ivuxolimab in advanced cancers. Profiled with immunoSEQ multiplex PCR; TCRdb holds only in-frame clones, not every one. This table has approximately 49,000 clones, 85% appearing once. This sample comprised CD4+ or CD8+ T cells sorted from blood, obtained in a trial of the OX40 agonist ivuxolimab. Receptors were obtained from an adult with an advanced solid tumor such as melanoma, head and neck, liver or kidney cancer. Each CDR3 is given with its conserved first and last residue. A D gene is named only where the DNA matches it firmly. Some rows mark clone size as missing; the rest say once, few, many or name a class of expanded clone.

j_gene: TRBJ2-7; len: 14; v_gene: TRBV7-9; d_gene: NA; abundance: NA; CDR3nt: TGTGCCAGCAGCTTAGGAGGGCAGGCCTACGAGCAGTACTTC; CDR3aa: CASSLGGQAYEQYF
j_gene: TRBJ1-2; len: 14; v_gene: TRBV7-9; d_gene: NA; abundance: NA; CDR3nt: TGTGCCAGCAGCTTAGCGACCTCCCAGAATGGCTACACCTTC; CDR3aa: CASSLATSQNGYTF
j_gene: TRBJ2-5; len: 15; v_gene: TRBV13; d_gene: NA; abundance: NA; CDR3nt: TGTGCCAGCAGCTTTAGACAGGGGAGGGGAGAGACCCAGTACTTC; CDR3aa: CASSFRQGRGETQYF
j_gene: TRBJ1-6; len: 14; v_gene: TRBV7-9; d_gene: TRBD1; abundance: NA; CDR3nt: TGTGCCAGCAGCCCGGGACAGGAGAATTCACCCCTCCACTTT; CDR3aa: CASSPGQENSPLHF
j_gene: TRBJ2-5; len: 16; v_gene: TRBV11-2; d_gene: TRBD1; abundance: NA; CDR3nt: TGTGCCAGCAGCTTAGGGGGGACAGGGTATGGTGAGACCCAGTACTTC; CDR3aa: CASSLGGTGYGETQYF
j_gene: TRBJ2-3; len: 12; v_gene: TRBV5-6; d_gene: NA; abundance: NA; CDR3nt: TGTGCCAGCATCCAGCTTGGGGATACGCAGTATTTT; CDR3aa: CASIQLGDTQYF
j_gene: TRBJ1-4; len: 15; v_gene: TRBV4-1; d_gene: NA; abundance: NA; CDR3nt: TGCGCCAGCAGCCTCCGCGGACAGATTAATGAAAAACTGTTTTTT; CDR3aa: CASSLRGQINEKLFF
j_gene: TRBJ1-2; len: 13; v_gene: TRBV6-1; d_gene: NA; abundance: few; CDR3nt: TGTGCCAGCAGTGACGCCGGTAATCCCGGCTACACCTTC; CDR3aa: CASSDAGNPGYTF
j_gene: TRBJ1-2; len: 14; v_gene: TRBV6-5; d_gene: NA; abundance: NA; CDR3nt: TGTGCCAGCGCGACGGGGGCAGCCCTCTATGGCTACACCTTC; CDR3aa: CASATGAALYGYTF
j_gene: TRBJ2-5; len: 15; v_gene: TRBV9; d_gene: TRBD1; abundance: NA; CDR3nt: TGTGCCAGCAGCGAGGGACAGGGGACTTACGAGACCCAGTACTTC; CDR3aa: CASSEGQGTYETQYF
j_gene: TRBJ2-2; len: 17; v_gene: TRBV10-3; d_gene: NA; abundance: NA; CDR3nt: TGTGCCACAGTCAGGTGGACAGAACCGGGGCTCACCGGGGAGCTGTTTTTT; CDR3aa: CATVRWTEPGLTGELFF
j_gene: TRBJ2-1; len: 13; v_gene: TRBV5-1; d_gene: NA; abundance: NA; CDR3nt: TGCGCCAGCAGCTTGGGGGTTGGGAATGAGCAGTTCTTC; CDR3aa: CASSLGVGNEQFF
j_gene: TRBJ2-3; len: 16; v_gene: TRBV9; d_gene: TRBD1; abundance: NA; CDR3nt: TGTGCCAGCAGCGACGGAGGGACAGGGCCTATCAATACGCAGTATTTT; CDR3aa: CASSDGGTGPINTQYF
j_gene: TRBJ2-7; len: 11; v_gene: TRBV30; d_gene: NA; abundance: NA; CDR3nt: TGTGCCTGGGGACCGACCTACGAGCAGTACTTC; CDR3aa: CAWGPTYEQYF
j_gene: TRBJ2-7; len: 15; v_gene: TRBV5-8; d_gene: NA; abundance: once; CDR3nt: TGTGCCAGCAGTCGTCCAGGGGACCCTCCTTACGAGCAGTACTTC; CDR3aa: CASSRPGDPPYEQYF
j_gene: TRBJ2-1; len: 10; v_gene: TRBV7-9; d_gene: NA; abundance: medium-sized; CDR3nt: TGTGCCAGCAGCCCCGATGAGCAGTTCTTC; CDR3aa: CASSPDEQFF
j_gene: TRBJ1-1; len: 17; v_gene: TRBV9; d_gene: TRBD1; abundance: once; CDR3nt: TGTGCCAGCAGCGTACGACAGGGGGCGAACGGGTACACTGAAGCTTTCTTT; CDR3aa: CASSVRQGANGYTEAFF
j_gene: TRBJ1-1; len: 16; v_gene: TRBV4-3; d_gene: NA; abundance: NA; CDR3nt: TGCGCCAGCAGCCAAACCGTTTGGAGTTTGAACACTGAAGCTTTCTTT; CDR3aa: CASSQTVWSLNTEAFF
j_gene: TRBJ2-2; len: 12; v_gene: TRBV28; d_gene: NA; abundance: once; CDR3nt: TGTGCCAGCTTTCGGGGTCCCGGGGAGCTGTTTTTT; CDR3aa: CASFRGPGELFF
j_gene: TRBJ1-4; len: 15; v_gene: TRBV4-1; d_gene: TRBD1; abundance: NA; CDR3nt: TGCGCCAGCAGCTTAGGCGACAGGGTGGGGGAAAAACTGTTTTTT; CDR3aa: CASSLGDRVGEKLFF
j_gene: TRBJ2-3; len: 14; v_gene: TRBV19; d_gene: TRBD1; abundance: NA; CDR3nt: TGTGCCAGTAGTACGGACAGGAGCACAGATACGCAGTATTTT; CDR3aa: CASSTDRSTDTQYF
j_gene: TRBJ1-1; len: 13; v_gene: TRBV4-3; d_gene: TRBD1; abundance: NA; CDR3nt: TGCGCCAGCAGCCAATGGGACAGGGAAGGCGCTTTCTTT; CDR3aa: CASSQWDREGAFF
j_gene: TRBJ1-6; len: 15; v_gene: TRBV19; d_gene: TRBD1; abundance: NA; CDR3nt: TGTGCCAGTAGGGCCCTCTTAGGGGGCGGTTCACCCCTCCACTTT; CDR3aa: CASRALLGGGSPLHF
j_gene: TRBJ2-2; len: 13; v_gene: TRBV19; d_gene: NA; abundance: NA; CDR3nt: TGTGCCAGTTCGTGGGTGAGCACCGGGGAGCTGTTTTTT; CDR3aa: CASSWVSTGELFF